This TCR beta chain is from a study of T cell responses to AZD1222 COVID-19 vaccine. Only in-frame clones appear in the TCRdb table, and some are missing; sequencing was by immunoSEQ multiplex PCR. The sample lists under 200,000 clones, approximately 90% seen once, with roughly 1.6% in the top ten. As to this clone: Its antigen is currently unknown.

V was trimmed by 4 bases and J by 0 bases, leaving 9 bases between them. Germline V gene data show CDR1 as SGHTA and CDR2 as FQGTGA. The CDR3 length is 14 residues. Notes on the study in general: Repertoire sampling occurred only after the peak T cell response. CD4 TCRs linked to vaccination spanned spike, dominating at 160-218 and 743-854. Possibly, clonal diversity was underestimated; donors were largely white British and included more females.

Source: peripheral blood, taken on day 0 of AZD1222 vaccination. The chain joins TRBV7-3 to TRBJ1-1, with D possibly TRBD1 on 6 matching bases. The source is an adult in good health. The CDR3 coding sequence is TGTGCCAGCAGCTCAACAGGGATGAACACTGAAGCTTTCTTT. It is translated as CASSSTGMNTEAFF.